This T cell receptor (beta chain) originates from a study of control samples from healthy donors and cancer patients. The CDR3 runs to 17 residues. Trimming pared 3 bases from V and 0 bases from J, leaving 17 bases between. Germline loops: CDR1 LGHDT, CDR2 YNNKEL (reference sequence). Sequenced by immunoSEQ multiplex PCR; TCRdb stores in-frame clones only, minus some. The table lists roughly 120,000 clones, approximately 87% of them singletons. Material for sequencing was PBMCs. This receptor was obtained from a woman aged 55-70 years with lung cancer. The J gene is TRBJ1-1, the V gene TRBV3-1 (or the pseudogene TRBV3-2); D is undetermined. The CDR3 spells CASSQGINGQLNTEAFF. The DNA for the CDR3 is TGTGCCAGCAGCCAGGGTATAAATGGGCAGCTGAACACTGAAGCTTTCTTT.